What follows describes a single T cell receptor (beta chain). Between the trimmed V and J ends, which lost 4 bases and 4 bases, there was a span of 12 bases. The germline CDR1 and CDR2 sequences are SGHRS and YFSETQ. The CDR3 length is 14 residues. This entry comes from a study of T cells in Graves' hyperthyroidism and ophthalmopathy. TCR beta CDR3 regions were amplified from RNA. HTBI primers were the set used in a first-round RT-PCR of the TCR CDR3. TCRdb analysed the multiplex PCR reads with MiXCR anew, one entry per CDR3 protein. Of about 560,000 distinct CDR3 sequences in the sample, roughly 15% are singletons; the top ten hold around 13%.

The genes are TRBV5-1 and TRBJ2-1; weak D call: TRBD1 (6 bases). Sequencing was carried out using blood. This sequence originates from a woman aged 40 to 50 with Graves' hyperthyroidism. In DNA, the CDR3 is TGCGCCAGCAGCGGGACATCCCTTTACAATGAGCAGTTCTTC. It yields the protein CASSGTSLYNEQFF.